One T cell receptor beta chain is described in this entry. The antigen remains unidentified. CDR3 size: 13 residues. V lost 6 bases and J lost 3; bases outside the gene matches: 4. The data derive from a study of T cell responses to AZD1222 COVID-19 vaccine. The repertoire was sequenced with immunoSEQ multiplex PCR; TCRdb's copy has only in-frame clones and lacks some. This table holds 150,000 to 170,000 clones, about 90% found once. Study-wide points: Baseline testing showed seropositivity in only 6 or 7 AZD1222 recipients.

Here the sequenced sample was peripheral blood, taken on day 0 of MenACWY control vaccination. This TCR was recovered from an adult in good health. This chain links TRBV12-3 or TRBV12-4 with TRBJ1-1, with 7 bases fitting TRBD1. In nucleotides, the CDR3 is TGTGCCAGCAGGGGGACAGTTGACACTGAAGCTTTCTTT. Translation: CASRGTVDTEAFF.